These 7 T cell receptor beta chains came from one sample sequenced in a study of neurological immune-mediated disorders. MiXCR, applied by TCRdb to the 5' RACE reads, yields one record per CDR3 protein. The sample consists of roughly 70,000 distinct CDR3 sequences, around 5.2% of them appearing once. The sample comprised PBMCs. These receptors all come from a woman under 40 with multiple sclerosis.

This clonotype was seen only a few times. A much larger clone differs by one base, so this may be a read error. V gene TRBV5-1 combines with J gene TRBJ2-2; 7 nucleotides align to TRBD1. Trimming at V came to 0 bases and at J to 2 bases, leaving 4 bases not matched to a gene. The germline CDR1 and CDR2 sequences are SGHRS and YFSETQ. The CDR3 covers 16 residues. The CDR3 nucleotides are TGCGCCAGCAGCTTGGCTCGGACAGGAAACACCGGGGAGCTGTTTTTT. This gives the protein CASSLARTGNTGELFF.

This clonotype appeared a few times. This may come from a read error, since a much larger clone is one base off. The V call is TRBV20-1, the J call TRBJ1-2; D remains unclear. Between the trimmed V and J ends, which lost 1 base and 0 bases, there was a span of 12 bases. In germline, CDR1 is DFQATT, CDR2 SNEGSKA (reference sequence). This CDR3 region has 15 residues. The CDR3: CSARVIQEANYGYTF. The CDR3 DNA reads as TGCAGTGCTAGAGTGATCCAGGAAGCTAACTATGGCTACACCTTC.

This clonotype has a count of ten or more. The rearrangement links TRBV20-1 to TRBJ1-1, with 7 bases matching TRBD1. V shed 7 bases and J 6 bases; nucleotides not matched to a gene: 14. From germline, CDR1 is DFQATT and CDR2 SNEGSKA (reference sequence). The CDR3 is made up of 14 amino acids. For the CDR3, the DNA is TGCAGTGGGGGGACAGTTTATTGGGGCGCTGAAGCTTTCTTT. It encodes CSGGTVYWGAEAFF.

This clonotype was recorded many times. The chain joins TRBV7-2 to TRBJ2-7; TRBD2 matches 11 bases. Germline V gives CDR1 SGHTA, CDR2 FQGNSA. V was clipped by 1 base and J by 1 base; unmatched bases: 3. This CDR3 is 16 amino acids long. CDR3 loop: CASSLGGTSGSYEQYF. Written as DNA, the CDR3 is TGTGCCAGCAGCTTAGGGGGGACTAGCGGTTCCTACGAGCAGTACTTC.

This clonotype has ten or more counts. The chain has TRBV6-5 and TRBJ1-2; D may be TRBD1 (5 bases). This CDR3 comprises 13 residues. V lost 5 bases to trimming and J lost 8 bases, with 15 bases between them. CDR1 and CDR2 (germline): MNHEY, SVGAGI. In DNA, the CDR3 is TGTGCCAGCAGTACTCCGGGACGTGGGGGCTACACCTTC. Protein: CASSTPGRGGYTF.

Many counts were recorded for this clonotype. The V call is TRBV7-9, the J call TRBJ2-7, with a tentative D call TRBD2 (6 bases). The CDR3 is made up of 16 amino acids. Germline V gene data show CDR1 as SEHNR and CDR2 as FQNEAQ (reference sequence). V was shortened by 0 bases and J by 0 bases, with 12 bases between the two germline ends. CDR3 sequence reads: CASSLALGGGSYEQYF. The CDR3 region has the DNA TGTGCCAGCAGCTTAGCACTGGGGGGTGGCTCCTACGAGCAGTACTTC. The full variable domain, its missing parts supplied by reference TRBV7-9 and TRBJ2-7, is DTGVSQNPRHKITKRGQNVTFRCDPISEHNRLYWYRQTLGQGPEFLTYFQNEAQLEKSRLLSDRFSAERPKGSFSTLEIQRTEQGDSAMYLCASSLALGGGSYEQYFGPGTRLTVT.

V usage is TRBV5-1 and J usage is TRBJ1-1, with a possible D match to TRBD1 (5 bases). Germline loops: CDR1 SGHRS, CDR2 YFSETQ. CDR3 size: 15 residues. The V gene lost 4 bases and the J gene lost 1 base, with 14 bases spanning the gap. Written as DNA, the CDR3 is TGCGCCAGCAGCCCGTCGGGGGACTCGAACACTGAAGCTTTCTTT. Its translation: CASSPSGDSNTEAFF. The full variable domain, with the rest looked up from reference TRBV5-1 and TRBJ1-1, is KAGVTQTPRYLIKTRGQQVTLSCSPISGHRSVSWYQQTPGQGLQFLFEYFSETQRNKGNFPGRFSGRQFSNSRSEMNVSTLELGDSALYLCASSPSGDSNTEAFFGQGTRLTVV.